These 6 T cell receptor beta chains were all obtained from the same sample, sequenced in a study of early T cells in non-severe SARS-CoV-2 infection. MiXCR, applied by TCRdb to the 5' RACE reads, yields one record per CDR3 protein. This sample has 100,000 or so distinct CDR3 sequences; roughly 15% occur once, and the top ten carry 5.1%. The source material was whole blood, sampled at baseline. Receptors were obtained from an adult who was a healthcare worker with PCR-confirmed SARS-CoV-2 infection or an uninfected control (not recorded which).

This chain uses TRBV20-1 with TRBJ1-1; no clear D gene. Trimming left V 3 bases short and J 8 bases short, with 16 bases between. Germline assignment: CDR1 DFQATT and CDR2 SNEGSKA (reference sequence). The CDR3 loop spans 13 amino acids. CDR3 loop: CSARLPGPGEAFF. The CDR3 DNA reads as TGCAGTGCTAGGCTCCCCGGCCCCGGCGAAGCTTTCTTT.

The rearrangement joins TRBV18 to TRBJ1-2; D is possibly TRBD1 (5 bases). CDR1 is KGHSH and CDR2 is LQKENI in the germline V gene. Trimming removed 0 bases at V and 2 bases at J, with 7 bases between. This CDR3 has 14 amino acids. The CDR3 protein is CASSPPGPNYGYTF. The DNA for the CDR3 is TGTGCCAGCTCACCACCGGGACCCAACTATGGCTACACCTTC.

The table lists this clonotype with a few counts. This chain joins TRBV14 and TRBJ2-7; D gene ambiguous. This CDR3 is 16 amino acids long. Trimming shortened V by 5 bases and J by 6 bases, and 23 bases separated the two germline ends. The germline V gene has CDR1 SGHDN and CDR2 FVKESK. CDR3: CASSIWRREILCEQYF. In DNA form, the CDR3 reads TGTGCCAGCAGCATTTGGCGGCGAGAGATTTTGTGCGAGCAGTACTTC.

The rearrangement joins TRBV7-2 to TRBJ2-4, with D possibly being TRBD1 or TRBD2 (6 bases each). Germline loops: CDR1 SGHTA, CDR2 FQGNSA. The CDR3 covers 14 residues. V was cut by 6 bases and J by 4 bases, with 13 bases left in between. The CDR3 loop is CASSLSGAKNIQYF. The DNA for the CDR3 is TGTGCCAGCAGTCTGTCGGGGGCGAAAAACATTCAGTACTTC. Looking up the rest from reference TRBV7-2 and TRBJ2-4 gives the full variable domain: GAGVSQSPSNKVTEKGKDVELRCDPISGHTALYWYRQSLGQGLEFLIYFQGNSAPDKSGLPSDRFSAERTGGSVSTLTIQRTQQEDSAVYLCASSLSGAKNIQYFGAGTRLSVL.

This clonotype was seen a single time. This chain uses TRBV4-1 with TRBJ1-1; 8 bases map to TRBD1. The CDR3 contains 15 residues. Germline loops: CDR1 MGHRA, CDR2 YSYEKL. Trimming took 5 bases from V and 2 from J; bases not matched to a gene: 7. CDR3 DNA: TGCGCCAGCAGCGAGCGGACAGGGATCAACACTGAAGCTTTCTTT. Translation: CASSERTGINTEAFF.

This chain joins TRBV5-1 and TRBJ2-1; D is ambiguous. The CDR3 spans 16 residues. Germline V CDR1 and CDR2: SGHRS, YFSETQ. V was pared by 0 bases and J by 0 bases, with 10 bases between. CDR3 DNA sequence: TGCGCCAGCAGCTTGGATCCTATTTCCTCCTACAATGAGCAGTTCTTC. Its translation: CASSLDPISSYNEQFF.